This record looks at one T cell receptor beta chain sequence and its context. The antigen is not known. MiXCR, applied by TCRdb to the 5' RACE reads, yields one record per CDR3 protein. The table shows approximately 890,000 distinct CDR3 sequences, with 9% to 15% occurring only once. This CDR3 has 20 residues. CDR1 SGHVT and CDR2 SQSDAQ come from the germline V gene. V dropped 5 bases and J dropped 6; count of bases not matched to a gene: 19. These data come from a study of identical twins. The donors were all healthy and Caucasian. Study-level points and caveats: Among out-of-frame alpha sequences shared by twins, low generation probability occurred in excess.

This same sample was also part of a study on yellow fever vaccine responses in identical twins.

The sample taken for sequencing was PBMCs. The J gene is TRBJ2-1, the V gene TRBV7-4, with 13 bases matching TRBD2. The clonotype comes from a woman aged 18-30 years in good health. The CDR3 DNA reads TGTGCCAGCAGCCAAGCCAACATCTCCACTAGCGGGGGGGGTTCCAATGAGCAGTTCTTC. Protein sequence: CASSQANISTSGGGSNEQFF.